This TCR beta chain is from a study of human T cells and chemical hapten exposure. On this clonotype: Its target is unknown.

A single record per CDR3 protein comes from TCRdb applying MiXCR to the RACE reads. Among about 42,000 distinct CDR3 sequences listed, 12% were seen once. This CDR3 contains 15 residues. V shed 1 base and J shed 6 bases, with 15 bases lying between them. CDR1 and CDR2 from the germline V gene are GTSNPN and SVGIG (reference sequence). Time point given: pre-sensitization, week 0. The sample's treatment: therapeutic diphenylcyclopropenone sensitization with weekly scalp DPC. Study-level points and caveats: There was a positive correlation between PT1 expanded TCR counts and patch test score.

This rearrangement joins TRBV30 to TRBJ2-2, with a weak D call TRBD2 (5 bases). The receptor was isolated from a woman in her thirties with alopecia areata. Some clones in this sample may be carry-over from other donors' samples. Sequencing used whole blood, obtained in connection with sensitization to the hapten diphenylcyclopropenone (DPC). In DNA form, the CDR3 reads TGTGCCTGGAGTGGACCAGAGGGCTTCTCCGGGGAGCTGTTTTTT. Translated: CAWSGPEGFSGELFF.